This passage covers 26 T cell receptor beta chains from one sample sequenced in a study of CDR3 diversity in severe acne. Using its own MiXCR run on the PCR reads, TCRdb lists one record per CDR3 protein. The sample lists about 98,000 distinct CDR3 sequences, 51% occurring once. Sequenced input: blood. The receptor source for this set is a male donor with acne.

The CDR3 sequence: CASSRPTGTHEQYF. CDR3 DNA: TGTGCCAGCAGCCGACCGACCGGGACTCACGAGCAGTACTTC. This chain joins TRBV7-2 and TRBJ2-7; D possibly corresponds to TRBD2 (6 bases). CDR1 SGHTA and CDR2 FQGNSA come from the germline V gene. The germline V and J ends were trimmed by 5 bases and 5 bases, with 16 bases remaining between them. The CDR3 spans 14 residues.

The J gene is TRBJ2-3, the V gene TRBV20-1, with 14 bases matching TRBD2. Germline-derived CDR1 and CDR2 are DFQATT and SNEGSKA (reference sequence). V lost 3 bases to trimming and J lost 7 bases; unmatched junction nucleotides: 6. This CDR3 region has 15 residues. The CDR3 DNA reads as TGCAGTGCTAGGGGACTAGCGGGAGTTGTAAATACGCAGTATTTT. This codes for CSARGLAGVVNTQYF.

The DNA for the CDR3 is TGTGCCAGCAGTGCGTCGGGCCTCAGCGTGGGCTACACCTTC. Amino acids: CASSASGLSVGYTF. The V call is TRBV6-1, the J call TRBJ1-2; unclear D gene. Trimming left V 4 bases short and J 8 bases short, with 17 bases between. CDR1 is MNHNS, CDR2 SASEGT, per germline. The CDR3 runs 14 residues.

The sample holds many counts of this clonotype. The chain uses TRBV6-1 and TRBJ2-7, with 7 positions matching TRBD2. With V trimmed by 1 base and J by 1 base, 4 bases remained unmatched. CDR1 is MNHNS and CDR2 is SASEGT in the germline V gene. This CDR3 contains 15 residues. Written as DNA, the CDR3 is TGTGCCAGCAGTGAAGAGGGCGGGGGTTCCTACGAGCAGTACTTC. Translating gives CASSEEGGGSYEQYF.

This chain connects TRBV7-2 to TRBJ2-5; 9 bases are shared with TRBD2. Trimming took 3 bases from V and 5 from J; bases not matched to a gene: 7. This CDR3 contains 15 residues. The germline gives CDR1 SGHTA, CDR2 FQGNSA. The CDR3 here is CASSFGSGSDETQYF. In nucleotides, the CDR3 is TGTGCCAGCAGCTTTGGTAGCGGGAGCGACGAGACCCAGTACTTC.

By share, this clonotype counts as medium-sized (0.01 to 0.1%). The V gene is TRBV29-1, the J gene TRBJ2-7, with TRBD2 matching over 13 bases. Trimming took 5 bases from V and 6 from J; bases not matched to a gene: 4. Germline V gene lookup returns CDR1 SQVTM and CDR2 ANQGSEA. This CDR3 contains 13 residues. CDR3 residues: CSVWTSGRGEQYF. CDR3 DNA: TGCAGCGTTTGGACTAGCGGGAGAGGCGAGCAGTACTTC.

By share of the sample, this clonotype is medium-sized. The chain links TRBV5-1 to TRBJ2-6; D gene unclear. Trimming removed 1 base at V and 1 base at J, with 3 bases between. CDR3 size: 14 residues. From germline, CDR1 is SGHRS and CDR2 YFSETQ. This CDR3 reads CASSLQSGANVLTF. The DNA of the CDR3 is TGCGCCAGCAGCTTGCAGTCTGGGGCCAACGTCCTGACTTTC.

This sequence joins TRBV25-1 and TRBJ1-6; D call uncertain. The CDR3 is 12 residues long. V lost 8 bases, J lost 7 bases, and 9 bases lay in between. CDR1 and CDR2 from the germline V gene are MGHDK and SYGVNS. CDR3 in DNA: TGTGCCAGCGGTAATCCGAATTCACCCCTCCACTTT. It codes for CASGNPNSPLHF.

This chain connects TRBV15 to TRBJ2-5, with 7 bases that match TRBD1. CDR1 and CDR2 (germline): LNHNV, YYDKDF (reference sequence). The CDR3 is 16 residues long. The trim removed 7 bases at V and 2 bases at J, leaving 13 bases unmatched. CDR3 protein: CATNFGYGTDQETQYF. CDR3 in DNA: TGTGCCACCAACTTCGGGTACGGGACAGATCAAGAGACCCAGTACTTC.

This clonotype has a handful of counts. V usage is TRBV4-2 and J usage is TRBJ2-3, with D unclear. CDR3 length: 14 residues. The V gene's germline CDR1 is LGHNA and CDR2 YNFKEQ. The V end was cut by 1 base, the J end by 2 bases, with 7 bases between. DNA of the CDR3: TGTGCCAGCAGCCAAGGACTTCCCACAGATACGCAGTATTTT. As protein: CASSQGLPTDTQYF.

V usage is TRBV2 and J usage is TRBJ1-5; D unclear. The CDR3 runs 11 residues. Germline V CDR1 and CDR2: SNHLY, FYNNEI. With 3 bases removed from V and 14 bases from J, the gap between germline ends came to 11 bases. The CDR3 bases are TGTGCCAGCAGTGAGTCCGCCAGAAAGCATTTT. As protein: CASSESARKHF.

The chain couples TRBV6-4 to TRBJ2-3; 8 bases match TRBD1. J lost 4 bases, V lost 3 bases, and 3 bases had no gene match. This CDR3 has 14 residues. Per the germline V gene, CDR1 is MRHNA and CDR2 is SNTAGT. This chain's CDR3 is CASSENRGADTQYF. DNA of the CDR3: TGTGCCAGCAGTGAGAACAGGGGGGCAGATACGCAGTATTTT.

This rearrangement joins TRBV29-1 to TRBJ1-2, with 7 bases lining up with TRBD1. The CDR3 has 15 amino acids. Germline V gives CDR1 SQVTM, CDR2 ANQGSEA. V gave up 6 bases and J gave up 8 bases; unmatched junction bases: 18. Here the CDR3 DNA reads TGCAGCGTAAACGTCGGGAACAGGGGATTTTTCGGCTACACCTTC. This gives the protein CSVNVGNRGFFGYTF.

This clonotype was seen ten or more times. V and J are TRBV6-2 or TRBV6-3 and TRBJ2-5, with D perhaps TRBD2 (5 bases). The V end was cut by 0 bases, the J end by 5 bases, with 13 bases between. The V gene's germline CDR1 is MNHEY and CDR2 SVGEGT. The CDR3 spans 15 residues. CDR3 in DNA: TGTGCCAGCAGTTACTCGAGTAGTGGGAGCGAGACCCAGTACTTC. It yields the protein CASSYSSSGSETQYF.

This clonotype showed up many times. The J gene is TRBJ1-5, the V gene TRBV10-2, with a weak D call TRBD1 (5 bases). The CDR3 spans 15 residues. Germline V gene sequence: CDR1 WSHSY, CDR2 SAAADI. Trimming removed 6 bases from V and 0 bases from J, with 12 bases in between. The CDR3 DNA follows: TGCGCCAGCAGCGACCAGGGTCATAGCAATCAGCCCCAGCATTTT. Encoded protein: CASSDQGHSNQPQHF.

This clonotype has a single count. CDR3 nucleotide sequence: TGTGCCAGCAGCTTAGTGGGGACTTCCGAGCAGTACTTC. This translates into CASSLVGTSEQYF. The chain is built from TRBV7-9 and TRBJ2-7, with D perhaps TRBD2 (6 bases). This CDR3 region has 13 residues. Germline V gene lookup returns CDR1 SEHNR and CDR2 FQNEAQ (reference sequence). V was clipped by 1 base and J by 6 bases, with 10 bases between them.

A remark on this clonotype: The junction shows a germline mismatch at one end, possibly a read error. J is TRBJ2-7 and V is TRBV9; maybe TRBD2 (5 bases). Germline values: CDR1 SGDLS, CDR2 YYNGEE. The CDR3 extends over 15 amino acids. The CDR3 coding sequence is TGTGCCAGCAGCGTAGGAGGGTCGGGCTCCAACGAGCAGTACTTC. Amino acid sequence: CASSVGGSGSNEQYF.

The rearrangement links TRBV7-2 to TRBJ2-7, with TRBD1 matching 9 bases. Losses at the gene ends were 4 bases for V and 2 bases for J; bases not matched to a gene: 6. This CDR3 has 15 amino acids. Germline CDR1 reads SGHTA; CDR2 reads FQGNSA. This CDR3 reads CASSSPGQGPYEQYF. Written as DNA, the CDR3 is TGTGCCAGCAGCTCACCGGGACAGGGTCCCTACGAGCAGTACTTC.

V is TRBV2 and J is TRBJ2-2; no reliable D call. CDR1 and CDR2 from the germline V gene are SNHLY and FYNNEI. V lost 0 bases, J lost 4 bases, and 6 bases lay in between. This CDR3 region has 14 residues. DNA of the CDR3: TGTGCCAGCAGTGAAGCCCCCGCCACCGGGGAGCTGTTTTTT. Amino acid sequence: CASSEAPATGELFF. The full variable domain, in which reference TRBV2 and TRBJ2-2 provide the parts outside the CDR3, is EPEVTQTPSHQVTQMGQEVILRCVPISNHLYFYWYRQILGQKVEFLVSFYNNEISEKSEIFDDQFSVERPDGSNFTLKIRSTKLEDSAMYFCASSEAPATGELFFGEGSRLTVL.

The V call is TRBV5-1, the J call TRBJ1-4, with 12 nucleotides matching TRBD1. This CDR3 is 18 amino acids long. The germline V gene encodes CDR1 SGHRS and CDR2 YFSETQ. V was pared by 3 bases and J by 5 bases, with 11 bases of the junction left unmatched. The CDR3, as DNA: TGCGCCAGCAGCTCCGCTGGGACAGGGGGCTTTAGAAATGAAAAACTGTTTTTT. This encodes CASSSAGTGGFRNEKLFF.

This clonotype occurred many times. The chain carries TRBV3-1 and TRBJ2-5, with 7 bases lining up with TRBD1. Per germline, CDR1 LGHDT and CDR2 YNNKEL (reference sequence). Trimming cost V 4 bases and J 5 bases; bases outside gene matches: 4. The length of the CDR3 is 13 residues. The DNA for the CDR3 is TGTGCCAGCAGCCGACAGGGATGGGAGACCCAGTACTTC. It is translated as CASSRQGWETQYF.

Comment on this clonotype: Since a much larger clone is just one base distant, this may be a read error. The rearrangement joins TRBV6-5 to TRBJ2-3; D may correspond to TRBD1 or TRBD2 (7 bases each). The CDR3 has 15 amino acids. CDR1 and CDR2 (germline): MNHEY, SVGAGI. Trimming cost V 4 bases and J 3 bases, with 14 bases left between them. The CDR3 loop is CASSFGRGGTDTQYF. For the CDR3, the DNA is TGTGCCAGCAGTTTCGGCAGGGGGGGGACAGATACGCAGTATTTT.

V gene TRBV7-2 combines with J gene TRBJ2-3; TRBD2 aligns across 10 bases. Germline CDR1 and CDR2: SGHTA and FQGNSA. CDR3 size: 20 residues. Trimming at V came to 1 base and at J to 1 base, leaving 14 bases not matched to a gene. This CDR3 reads CASSLVVTSGRAWGTDTQYF. The CDR3 DNA reads as TGTGCCAGCAGCTTAGTCGTTACAAGCGGGAGGGCCTGGGGCACAGATACGCAGTATTTT.

This clonotype was found many times. The CDR3 nucleotides are TGTGCCAGCAGTGACGACAGGGGGGATTCACCCCTCCACTTT. It yields the protein CASSDDRGDSPLHF. The chain recombines TRBV25-1 with TRBJ1-6; 9 nucleotides line up with TRBD1. This CDR3 is 14 amino acids long. The junction had 2 bases not matched to a gene; V was cut back by 3 bases and J by 8 bases. The germline gives CDR1 MGHDK, CDR2 SYGVNS.

The chain uses TRBV5-4 and TRBJ1-2; TRBD1 agrees at 9 bases. The CDR3 covers 14 residues. CDR1 and CDR2 (germline): SGHNT, YYREEE (reference sequence). V lost 0 bases to trimming and J lost 9 bases; unmatched junction nucleotides: 6. The CDR3 region is CASSLEGQGISYTF. DNA of the CDR3: TGTGCCAGCAGCTTGGAGGGACAGGGAATTAGCTACACCTTC.

This clonotype was seen ten or more times. The chain combines TRBV7-9 with TRBJ1-3; no definite D call. CDR3 size: 15 residues. V dropped 1 base and J dropped 0 bases, with 7 bases sitting between them. CDR1 is SEHNR, CDR2 FQNEAQ, per germline (reference sequence). CDR3 bases: TGTGCCAGCAGCTTAGACGGCAGCTCTGGAAACACCATATATTTT. This gives the protein CASSLDGSSGNTIYF.